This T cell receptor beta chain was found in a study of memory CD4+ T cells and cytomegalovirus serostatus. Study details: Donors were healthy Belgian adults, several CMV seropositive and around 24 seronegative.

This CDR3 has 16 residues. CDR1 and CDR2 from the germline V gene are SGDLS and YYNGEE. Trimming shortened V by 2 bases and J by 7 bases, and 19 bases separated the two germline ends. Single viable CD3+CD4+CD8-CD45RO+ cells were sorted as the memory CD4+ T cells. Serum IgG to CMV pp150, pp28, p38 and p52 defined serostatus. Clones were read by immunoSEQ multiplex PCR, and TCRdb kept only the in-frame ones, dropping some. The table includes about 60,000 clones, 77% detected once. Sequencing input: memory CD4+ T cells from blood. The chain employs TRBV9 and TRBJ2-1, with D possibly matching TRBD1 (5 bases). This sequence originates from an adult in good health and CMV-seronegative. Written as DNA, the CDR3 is TGTGCCAGCAGCGTGAGTCCTCCAGGGCCGAGGAATGAGCAGTTCTTC. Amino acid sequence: CASSVSPPGPRNEQFF.